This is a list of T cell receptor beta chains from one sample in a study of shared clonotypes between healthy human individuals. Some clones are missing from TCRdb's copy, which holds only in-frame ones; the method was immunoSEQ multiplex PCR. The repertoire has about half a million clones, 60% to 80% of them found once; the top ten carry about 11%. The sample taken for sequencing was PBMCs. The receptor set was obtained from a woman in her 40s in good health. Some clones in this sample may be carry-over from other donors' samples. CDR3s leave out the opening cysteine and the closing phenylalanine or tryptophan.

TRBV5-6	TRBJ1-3	ASSPQGAGNTIY
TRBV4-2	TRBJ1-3	ASSQELGDRSGNTIY
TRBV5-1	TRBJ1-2	ASSLDSGNYGYT
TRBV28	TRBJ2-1	ASSLRDNYNEQF
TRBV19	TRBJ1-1	ASRMEGHMNTEAF
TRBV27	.	ASSFSMGQGNSYEQY
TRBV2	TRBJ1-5	ASSTTGTGVNQPQH
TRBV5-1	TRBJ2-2	ASSSGGTSTGELF
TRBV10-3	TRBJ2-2	AIRGVGQNTGELF
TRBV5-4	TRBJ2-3	ASSIPGPITDTQY
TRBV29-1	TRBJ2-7	SVEGLSYEQY
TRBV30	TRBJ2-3	AYRRRGLFTDTQY
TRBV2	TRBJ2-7	ASSEVGRGYGEQY
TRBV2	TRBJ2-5	ASSERVETQY
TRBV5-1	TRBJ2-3	ASSSGQGGADTQY
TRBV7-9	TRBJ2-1	ASSLAGENNEQF
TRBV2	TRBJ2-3	ARAMDIPNLASDTQY
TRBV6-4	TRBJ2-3	ASSHPGADTQY
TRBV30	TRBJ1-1	AWRFQINTEAF
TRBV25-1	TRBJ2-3	ASSLRVTDTQY
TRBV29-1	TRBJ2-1	SVDPSGSSYNEQF
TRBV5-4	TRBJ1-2	ASSLDKYGYT
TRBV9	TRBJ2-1	ASSVASGAYNEQF
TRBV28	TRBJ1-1	ASSLLPQGGNTEAF
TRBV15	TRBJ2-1	ATSRPYNEQF
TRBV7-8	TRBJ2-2	ASSLITGELF
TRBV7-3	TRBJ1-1	ASSSQAGMNTEAF
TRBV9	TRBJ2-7	ASSPFEGFYEQY
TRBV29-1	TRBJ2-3	SVEDHGARRAVSTDTQY
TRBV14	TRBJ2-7	ASSQGMPDSYEQY
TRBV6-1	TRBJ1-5	ASSRGSDQPQH
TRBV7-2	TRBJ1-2	ASSSDRMVGYT
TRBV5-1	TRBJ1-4	ASSLVGDGREKLF
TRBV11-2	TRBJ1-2	ASSLTPDRGIGYT
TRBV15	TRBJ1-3	ATSSSTGSSGNTIY
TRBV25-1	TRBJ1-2	ASSEGGRGGYT
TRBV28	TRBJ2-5	ASSNTTGEGVQETQY
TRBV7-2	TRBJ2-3	ASSAHALASSTDTQY
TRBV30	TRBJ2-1	AAPGLAGGGASYNEQF
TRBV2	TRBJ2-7	ASSEVGLESSGNYEQY
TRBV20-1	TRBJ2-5	SATQETQY
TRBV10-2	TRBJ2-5	ASKPGLAGGAETQY
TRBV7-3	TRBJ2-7	ASSPAEQY
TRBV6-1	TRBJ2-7	ASRGRTTYEQY
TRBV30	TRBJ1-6	AWSVPGSNSPLH
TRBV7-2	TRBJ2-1	ASSRDPNLNEQF
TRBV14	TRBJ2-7	ASSPGDQSYEQY
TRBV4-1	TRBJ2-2	ASSQGIPAPGELF
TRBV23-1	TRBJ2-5	ASTQAQETQY
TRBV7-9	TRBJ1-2	ASSVGTGADYGYT
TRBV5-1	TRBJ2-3	ASSTTGTGGADTQY
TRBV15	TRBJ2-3	ATSRGQGFSTDTQY
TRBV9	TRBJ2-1	ASSDQGLAGEPEF
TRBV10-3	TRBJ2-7	AISDLGMGYEQY
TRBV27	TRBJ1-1	ASSNPGQGSF